Below are 23 T cell receptor beta chains sequenced from a single sample in a study of blood T cells in healthy people across ages (dated by TCRdb to 2013 to 2016). Libraries came from 5' RACE. The run used an Illumina HiSeq 2500. A second PCR of roughly 7 to 11 cycles was run with a J-beta primer mix and a sample-barcoded 5' primer. TCRdb took the public reads, trimmed them with fastp at Q25, ran MiXCR for clone calling and kept in-frame beta chains. Duplicate CDR3 protein sequences are folded into a single record with the most common DNA and genes. This sample is represented by some 710,000 distinct CDR3 sequences; 22% of them were singletons. Around a fifth of the sample lies in the top ten. Sequencing was carried out using blood. These TCRs come from an older man in good health.

This clonotype was detected only a few times. CDR3: CASSLNSASGYTDTQYF. CDR3 nucleotides: TGTGCCAGCAGCTTAAACTCCGCTAGCGGGTACACAGATACGCAGTATTTT. The chain links TRBV7-3 to TRBJ2-3; 8 bases align to TRBD2. V lost 1 base to trimming and J lost 2 bases; unmatched junction nucleotides: 8. The CDR3 is 17 amino acids. The germline V gene has CDR1 SGHTA and CDR2 FQGTGA.

The chain links TRBV4-2 to TRBJ1-3; the D gene is possibly TRBD1 (5 bases). The V end lost 4 bases, the J end lost 4 bases, and 11 bases lay between the germline ends. There are 14 residues in the CDR3. The V gene's germline CDR1 is LGHNA and CDR2 YNFKEQ. CDR3 sequence: CASSPEEGGNTIYF. CDR3 bases: TGTGCCAGCAGCCCCGAGGAGGGGGGAAACACCATATATTTT.

This clonotype was observed a few times. The chain joins TRBV18 to TRBJ2-5; 7 bases are shared with TRBD2. This CDR3 region has 14 residues. V lost 0 bases, J lost 7 bases, and 5 bases stayed unmatched. The germline CDR1 and CDR2 sequences are KGHSH and LQKENI. Here the CDR3 reads CASSPPGPGGTQYF. Here the CDR3 DNA reads TGTGCCAGCTCACCACCGGGACCGGGGGGGACCCAGTACTTC.

To note about this clonotype: Germline is not matched at one junction end, which may reflect a read error. V gene TRBV12-3 or TRBV12-4 combines with J gene TRBJ2-1, with a tentative D call TRBD2 (5 bases). The CDR3 has 15 amino acids. The CDR3 is CGSRPTGIAYNEQFF. The CDR3 region has the DNA TGTGGCAGCAGACCAACCGGGATTGCCTACAATGAGCAGTTCTTC.

This clonotype appeared a few times. The chain combines TRBV20-1 with TRBJ2-3; TRBD1 matches 10 bases. Trimming took 4 bases from V and 2 from J; bases not matched to a gene: 6. Germline V gene data show CDR1 as DFQATT and CDR2 as SNEGSKA (reference sequence). The CDR3 sequence is 15 residues long. The CDR3 loop reads CSANDRGHATDTQYF. The CDR3 nucleotides read TGCAGTGCTAATGACAGGGGGCATGCCACAGATACGCAGTATTTT.

The V call is TRBV7-2, the J call TRBJ1-2, with no clear D. Trimming stripped 1 base from V and 2 bases from J, with 14 bases between. The CDR3 covers 16 residues. Germline lookup yields CDR1 SGHTA and CDR2 FQGNSA. The CDR3 DNA is TGTGCCAGCAGCTTAGACCAGCGGCAGCTGAACTATGGCTACACCTTC. Translated: CASSLDQRQLNYGYTF.

This clonotype was seen ten or more times. This sequence joins TRBV6-4 and TRBJ1-1; 7 bases are shared with TRBD1. Germline CDR1 reads MRHNA; CDR2 reads SNTAGT. CDR3 size: 15 residues. Trimming cost V 5 bases and J 0 bases; bases outside gene matches: 6. The CDR3 loop is CASSPTGIMNTEAFF. The CDR3 DNA is TGTGCCAGCAGTCCGACAGGGATCATGAACACTGAAGCTTTCTTT.

In its sample, this clonotype was seen many times. The chain combines TRBV29-1 with TRBJ1-6; D uncertain. The CDR3 sequence is 15 residues long. Germline V CDR1 and CDR2: SQVTM, ANQGSEA. V was shortened by 0 bases and J by 6 bases, with 12 bases between the two germline ends. As DNA, the CDR3 is TGCAGCGTTGAAGACGGACTCTCTTCTAATTCACCCCTCCACTTT. It yields the protein CSVEDGLSSNSPLHF. Variable domain in full (rest from reference TRBV29-1 and TRBJ1-6): SAVISQKPSRDICQRGTSLTIQCQVDSQVTMMFWYRQQPGQSLTLIATANQGSEATYESGFVIDKFPISRPNLTFSTLTVSNMSPEDSSIYLCSVEDGLSSNSPLHFGNGTRLTVT.

The rearrangement uses TRBV14 and TRBJ1-1; D not resolved. The CDR3 loop spans 16 amino acids. From germline, CDR1 is SGHDN and CDR2 FVKESK. Trimming stripped 4 bases from V and 5 bases from J, with 20 bases between. For the CDR3, the DNA is TGTGCCAGCAGCCGTTTAAGAGGCGGCGTTCCAACTGAAGCTTTCTTT. It yields the protein CASSRLRGGVPTEAFF.

The chain employs TRBV2 and TRBJ1-1; D might be TRBD1 (6 bases). CDR1 and CDR2 from the germline V gene are SNHLY and FYNNEI. The V and J ends lost 10 bases and 4 bases respectively, with 13 bases between them. The CDR3 totals 12 residues. The CDR3 nucleotides are TGTGCCACACACAGGGATCTCACTGAAGCTTTCTTT. It translates to CATHRDLTEAFF.

A few counts support this clonotype. The rearrangement joins TRBV11-2 to TRBJ2-1; D is unclear. There are 14 residues in the CDR3. V gave up 4 bases and J gave up 5 bases, with 12 bases separating them. Germline CDR1 and CDR2: SGHAT and FQNNGV. The CDR3 DNA reads as TGTGCCAGCAGCTCTAGACCGGGCAACAATGAGCAGTTCTTC. The encoded protein is CASSSRPGNNEQFF.

This clonotype has more than one count but fewer than ten. The rearrangement links TRBV6-6 to TRBJ2-7, with 8 bases matching TRBD1. The CDR3 contains 14 residues. The germline V gene encodes CDR1 MNHNY and CDR2 SVGAGI (reference sequence). Trimming at V came to 6 bases and at J to 0 bases, leaving 4 bases not matched to a gene. The CDR3: CASSRTGTSYEQYF. CDR3 sequence (DNA): TGTGCCAGCAGCCGGACAGGGACCTCCTACGAGCAGTACTTC.

This clonotype has more than one count but fewer than ten. This chain connects TRBV29-1 to TRBJ2-3; TRBD2 matches at 11 bases. Germline trimming cut 5 bases from V and 5 bases from J; bases unmatched to any gene: 3. CDR1 is SQVTM, CDR2 ANQGSEA, per germline. The CDR3 consists of 13 residues. As DNA, the CDR3 is TGCAGCGTTCTTGGGACTAGCGGAGATACGCAGTATTTT. Its translation: CSVLGTSGDTQYF.

V and J are TRBV7-6 and TRBJ1-2, with D tentatively TRBD1 (5 bases). Trimming cost V 5 bases and J 7 bases, with 23 bases left between them. The length of the CDR3 is 16 residues. Looked up from germline, CDR1 is SGHVS and CDR2 is FNYEAQ. In DNA form, the CDR3 reads TGTGCCAGCAGCCCGAATCCCGGGACCCAGGGTGGTGGCTACACCTTC. This codes for CASSPNPGTQGGGYTF.

DNA for the CDR3: TGTGCCAGCAGCCAAGGATTGTGGCATGAGCAGTTCTTC. This sequence encodes CASSQGLWHEQFF. V is TRBV3-1 and J is TRBJ2-1; no definite D call. Germline CDR1 LGHDT, CDR2 YNNKEL (reference sequence). Trimming removed 1 base at V and 8 bases at J, with 9 bases between. CDR3 length: 13 amino acids.

The sample holds a few counts of this clonotype. The J gene is TRBJ2-3, the V gene TRBV28; D remains unclear. Germline V gives CDR1 MDHEN, CDR2 SYDVKM. The germline V and J ends were trimmed by 3 bases and 1 base, with 14 bases remaining between them. The CDR3 covers 16 residues. CDR3 amino acids: CASSLQVIPGTDTQYF. The CDR3 DNA is TGTGCCAGCAGTTTGCAGGTGATCCCTGGCACAGATACGCAGTATTTT.

The CDR3 here is CASSSTSGVVRANVLTF. CDR3 nucleotides: TGTGCCAGCAGCTCGACTAGCGGGGTCGTCAGGGCCAACGTCCTGACTTTC. The V call is TRBV11-3, the J call TRBJ2-6, with 11 bases matching TRBD2. The CDR3 loop spans 17 amino acids. Germline V gives CDR1 SGHNT, CDR2 YENEEA. The ends lost 4 bases at V and 5 bases at J; junction bases unmatched: 7.

This chain joins TRBV5-1 and TRBJ2-1, with 9 bases fitting TRBD2. Germline CDR1 reads SGHRS; CDR2 reads YFSETQ. J lost 1 base, V lost 4 bases, and 9 bases had no gene match. The length of the CDR3 is 17 residues. CDR3 loop: CASSPSGGSSSYNEQFF. CDR3 DNA sequence: TGCGCCAGCAGCCCCAGCGGGGGGAGCAGTTCCTACAATGAGCAGTTCTTC.

This clonotype was picked up many times. This chain uses TRBV4-1 with TRBJ1-2, with no clear D. The V and J ends lost 4 bases and 7 bases respectively, with 13 bases between them. This CDR3 has 13 residues. Germline V lookup: CDR1 MGHRA, CDR2 YSYEKL. CDR3 amino acids: CASSLDGYFGYTF. CDR3 in DNA: TGCGCCAGCAGCCTGGACGGCTATTTTGGCTACACCTTC.

This CDR3 reads CASSQGDSLIYGYTF. DNA for the CDR3: TGTGCCAGCAGCCAAGGGGACAGTTTAATCTATGGCTACACCTTC. This rearrangement joins TRBV14 to TRBJ1-2; 7 bases fit TRBD1. The germline V gene has CDR1 SGHDN and CDR2 FVKESK. V shed 1 base and J 4 bases; nucleotides not matched to a gene: 6. The CDR3 consists of 15 residues.

This clonotype occurred many times. This rearrangement joins TRBV28 to TRBJ2-5; 9 positions agree with TRBD2. The CDR3 loop spans 13 amino acids. With V trimmed by 8 bases and J by 6 bases, 7 bases remained unmatched. Germline CDR1 MDHEN, CDR2 SYDVKM. The chain's CDR3 is CASDSGSVKTQYF. The CDR3 nucleotides read TGTGCCAGCGATAGCGGGAGTGTGAAGACCCAGTACTTC.

This clonotype was detected only a few times. The chain joins TRBV3-1 to TRBJ1-2; D call uncertain. Germline lookup yields CDR1 LGHDT and CDR2 YNNKEL (reference sequence). This CDR3 region has 13 residues. V lost 3 bases and J 0 bases, leaving 5 bases between the germline ends. CDR3 sequence: CASSQPSNYGYTF. CDR3 coding DNA: TGTGCCAGCAGCCAGCCCTCTAACTATGGCTACACCTTC.

The chain links TRBV20-1 to TRBJ1-3, with TRBD1 as a possible D gene (6 bases). The CDR3 loop spans 15 amino acids. Looked up from germline, CDR1 is DFQATT and CDR2 is SNEGSKA (reference sequence). V lost 4 bases, J lost 0 bases, and 13 bases lay in between. CDR3 nucleotide sequence: TGCAGTGCTAACAACAGGGCGAGCTCTGGAAACACCATATATTTT. Translating gives CSANNRASSGNTIYF.